These 21 T cell receptor beta chains came from one sample sequenced in a study of T cells in localized non-small cell lung cancer. Profiled with immunoSEQ multiplex PCR; TCRdb holds only in-frame clones, not every one. The sample lists tens of thousands of clones; less than 95% were seen once. The specimen comprised peripheral blood, sampled before any cancer treatment. The receptors originated from a female donor older than 55 with stage I lung adenocarcinoma.

This sequence joins TRBV27 and TRBJ2-1; maybe TRBD2 (6 bases). This CDR3 contains 16 residues. CDR1 MNHEY and CDR2 SMNVEV come from the germline V gene (reference sequence). The V end was cut by 5 bases, the J end by 0 bases, with 14 bases between. CDR3 in amino acids: CASSPSAADSYNEQFF. The CDR3 coding sequence is TGTGCCAGCAGTCCTAGCGCCGCCGACTCCTACAATGAGCAGTTCTTC.

Comments on this clone: Its ends do not fully match the called genes, so a read error is possible. The chain recombines TRBV30 with TRBJ2-5; possible D gene TRBD2, 5 bases. The CDR3 runs to 12 residues. CDR1 and CDR2 (germline): GTSNPN, SVGIG (reference sequence). CDR3 loop: CAWSVKGEGRHF. The CDR3 DNA reads TGTGCCTGGAGTGTAAAGGGCGAGGGAAGGCACTTC.

The gene calls are TRBV10-3 and TRBJ1-3; tentative D call: TRBD1 (6 bases). Germline V lookup: CDR1 ENHRY, CDR2 SYGVKD. V was trimmed by 2 bases and J by 7 bases, leaving 9 bases between them. This CDR3 spans 13 amino acids. The CDR3 loop reads CAISERGDNTIYF. CDR3 nucleotide sequence: TGTGCCATCAGTGAGAGGGGGGACAACACCATATATTTT.

The chain is built from TRBV14 and TRBJ2-2; TRBD1 matches at 7 bases. J lost 8 bases, V lost 2 bases, and 8 bases had no gene match. CDR3 length equals 15 residues. Germline V lookup: CDR1 SGHDN, CDR2 FVKESK. This chain's CDR3 is CASSQSVGGVGELFF. CDR3 sequence (DNA): TGTGCCAGCAGCCAAAGCGTAGGGGGCGTTGGGGAGCTGTTTTTT.

The chain employs TRBV27 and TRBJ2-7; a possible D gene is TRBD2 (5 bases). V lost 6 bases, J lost 4 bases, and 13 bases lay in between. Germline CDR1 is MNHEY and CDR2 is SMNVEV (reference sequence). This CDR3 comprises 13 residues. For the CDR3, the DNA is TGTGCCAGCAGCGCCACAGCGGTATACGAGCAGTACTTC. This encodes CASSATAVYEQYF.

The chain carries TRBV5-1 and TRBJ2-1, with D possibly being TRBD2 (5 bases). Germline loops: CDR1 SGHRS, CDR2 YFSETQ. This CDR3 has 18 residues. Deletions cut 0 bases from V and 0 bases from J, with 16 bases between. The CDR3 sequence is CASSLGTAQAGSYNEQFF. As DNA, the CDR3 is TGCGCCAGCAGCTTGGGAACGGCCCAGGCGGGCTCCTACAATGAGCAGTTCTTC.

The rearrangement links TRBV6-5 to TRBJ2-1; D possibly corresponds to TRBD2 (5 bases). The CDR3 runs 11 residues. The germline V and J ends were trimmed by 7 bases and 10 bases, with 11 bases remaining between them. Germline CDR1 and CDR2: MNHEY and SVGAGI. Here the CDR3 reads CASTRGNEQFF. The DNA for the CDR3 is TGTGCCAGCACTCGGGGAAACGAGCAGTTCTTC.

The V gene is TRBV5-8, the J gene TRBJ1-3; D might be TRBD1 (6 bases). The ends were cut back, 3 bases at V and 3 bases at J, with 16 bases in the middle. CDR3 size: 16 residues. Germline assignment: CDR1 SGHTS and CDR2 YDEGEE. The CDR3 sequence: CASSYRDTRGGNTIYF. As DNA, the CDR3 is TGTGCCAGCAGCTACCGGGACACCCGAGGTGGAAACACCATATATTTT.

As to this clone: The conserved final phenylalanine or tryptophan is absent from the CDR3, which likely points to a read error. No DNA is shown, since the ends of the CDR3 on it are uncertain; the CDR3 is the one TCRdb lists. This chain joins TRBV2 and TRBJ2-7; TRBD1 is taken as the D call from the table, unchecked against the DNA. In germline, CDR1 is SNHLY, CDR2 FYNNEI. The CDR3 region is 12 residues in length, termini included. CDR3 sequence: CASSEFVLGPWN.

This clone was seen just once. The junction and the germline gene differ at one end; a read error may be behind it. V gene TRBV25-1 combines with J gene TRBJ2-3; 9 nucleotides agree with TRBD2. The CDR3 length is 18 residues. CDR1 is MGHDK and CDR2 is SYGVNS in the germline V gene. The CDR3 is CAISEILQRGAWTDTQYF. CDR3 DNA sequence: TGTGCCATCAGTGAAATTTTGCAGCGGGGGGCGTGGACAGATACGCAGTATTTT.

This chain uses TRBV28 with TRBJ1-5; 7 positions match TRBD1. Germline loops: CDR1 MDHEN, CDR2 SYDVKM. The length of the CDR3 is 14 residues. The V and J ends lost 7 bases and 9 bases, in that order; junction bases with no gene match: 12. Written as DNA, the CDR3 is TGTGCCAGCAAACTTTTTGATTGGGACAGGCCCCAGCATTTT. Its translation: CASKLFDWDRPQHF.

V is TRBV5-4 and J is TRBJ2-2; D may be TRBD2 (5 bases). Germline CDR1 is SGHNT and CDR2 is YYREEE (reference sequence). V was shortened by 4 bases and J by 7 bases, with 8 bases between the two germline ends. CDR3 length: 12 amino acids. The CDR3 reads CASSRSGGELFF. The CDR3, as DNA: TGTGCCAGCAGCCGGAGCGGCGGGGAGCTGTTTTTT.

The gene calls are TRBV6-1 and TRBJ2-1; TRBD2 matches 7 bases. Looked up from germline, CDR1 is MNHNS and CDR2 is SASEGT. V dropped 4 bases and J dropped 0; count of bases not matched to a gene: 9. This CDR3 spans 17 amino acids. CDR3 sequence: CASSVTERDRSYNEQFF. CDR3 nucleotide sequence: TGTGCCAGCAGTGTAACCGAGCGGGATCGCTCCTACAATGAGCAGTTCTTC.

The rearrangement uses TRBV5-1 and TRBJ1-5; D not certain. The CDR3 has 13 amino acids. Germline V gene sequence: CDR1 SGHRS, CDR2 YFSETQ. The V end lost 2 bases, the J end lost 0 bases, and 3 bases lay between the germline ends. The CDR3 DNA reads as TGCGCCAGCAGCTTTTATAGCAATCAGCCCCAGCATTTT. The encoded protein is CASSFYSNQPQHF.

V is TRBV19 and J is TRBJ1-1; TRBD1 matches 8 bases. CDR1 and CDR2 (germline): LNHDA, SQIVND (reference sequence). There are 15 residues in the CDR3. After removal of 1 base from V and 4 bases from J, the junction contained 5 bases not matched to a gene. DNA of the CDR3: TGTGCCAGTAGTATAGCCCAAACAGGGGGCACTGAAGCTTTCTTT. It yields the protein CASSIAQTGGTEAFF. Full variable domain (remainder filled in from reference TRBV19 and TRBJ1-1): DGGITQSPKYLFRKEGQNVTLSCEQNLNHDAMYWYRQDPGQGLRLIYYSQIVNDFQKGDIAEGYSVSREKKESFPLTVTSAQKNPTAFYLCASSIAQTGGTEAFFGQGTRLTVV.

This clone was counted a few times. The V call is TRBV5-1, the J call TRBJ1-5; D uncertain. The CDR3 extends over 13 amino acids. Trimming cost V 0 bases and J 7 bases, with 8 bases left between them. Germline V gene sequence: CDR1 SGHRS, CDR2 YFSETQ. CDR3 region: CASSLGGGQPQHF. The DNA for the CDR3 is TGCGCCAGCAGCTTGGGGGGAGGGCAGCCCCAGCATTTT.

This chain uses TRBV9 with TRBJ2-7, with 10 bases that match TRBD1. CDR3 length: 15 amino acids. Germline assignment: CDR1 SGDLS and CDR2 YYNGEE. V lost 0 bases, J lost 2 bases, and 2 bases stayed unmatched. The DNA for the CDR3 is TGTGCCAGCAGCGTAGGTGGACAGGGGGCCTACGAGCAGTACTTC. This gives the protein CASSVGGQGAYEQYF.

CDR3 nucleotide sequence: TGTGCCAGCAGTGAAAGCGGGAGGAGCGGAGAGACCCAGTACTTC. This codes for CASSESGRSGETQYF. The chain employs TRBV2 and TRBJ2-5; 9 bases map to TRBD2. This CDR3 region has 15 residues. Germline CDR1 is SNHLY and CDR2 is FYNNEI. The V and J ends lost 2 bases and 4 bases, in that order; junction bases with no gene match: 5.

The table lists this clone with a count of one. The chain recombines TRBV20-1 with TRBJ2-1; D possibly matches TRBD1 or TRBD2 (5 bases each). This CDR3 has 10 residues. V was cut by 2 bases and J by 15 bases, with 11 bases left in between. The germline V gene encodes CDR1 DFQATT and CDR2 SNEGSKA (reference sequence). The DNA of the CDR3 is TGCAGTGCTAGAAGGCAGGGACGGTTCTTC. Its protein is CSARRQGRFF.

The chain employs TRBV30 and TRBJ1-4; 7 nucleotides agree with TRBD1. Germline CDR1 GTSNPN, CDR2 SVGIG (reference sequence). The V segment lost 6 bases and the J segment 5 bases; nucleotides outside the gene matches: 9. The CDR3 covers 14 residues. The CDR3 region has the DNA TGTGCCTGCGACCCGACAGGGACAAATGAAAAACTGTTTTTT. Its protein product is CACDPTGTNEKLFF.

The J gene is TRBJ1-2, the V gene TRBV5-5; the D gene is possibly TRBD1 (6 bases). The V end was cut by 4 bases, the J end by 0 bases, with 10 bases between. The CDR3 consists of 14 residues. Germline CDR1 SGHKS, CDR2 YYEKEE (reference sequence). The CDR3 region has the DNA TGTGCCAGCAGCAGGGGGACCTCTAACTATGGCTACACCTTC. It specifies CASSRGTSNYGYTF.